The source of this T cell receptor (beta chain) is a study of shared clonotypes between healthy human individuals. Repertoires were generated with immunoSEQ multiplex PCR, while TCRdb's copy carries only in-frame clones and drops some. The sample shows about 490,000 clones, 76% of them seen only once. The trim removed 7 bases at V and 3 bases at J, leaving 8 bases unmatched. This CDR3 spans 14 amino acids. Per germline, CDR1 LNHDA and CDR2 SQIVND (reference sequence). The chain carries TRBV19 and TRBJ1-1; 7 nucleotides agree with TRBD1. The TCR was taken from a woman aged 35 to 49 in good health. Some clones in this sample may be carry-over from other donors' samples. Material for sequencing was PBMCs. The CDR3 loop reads CASNYRGTDTEAFF. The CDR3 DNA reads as TGTGCCAGTAACTATCGAGGGACAGACACTGAAGCTTTCTTT.